This TCR beta chain was retrieved from a study of blood T cells in healthy people across ages. Study-wide results and limits: The unsorted PBMCs prevented any conclusive comparison of naive versus antigen-experienced cells. Estimates based on one million T cells were treated as lower bounds.

A word on this clonotype: What it binds is unknown.

The V gene's germline CDR1 is SQVTM and CDR2 ANQGSEA. V was cut by 6 bases and J by 4 bases, with 9 bases left in between. The CDR3 covers 12 residues. Together with a sample-barcoded 5' primer, a J-beta primer mix was included in a second PCR lasting about 6 to 11 cycles. Tagging of each cDNA molecule was performed by a template-switch adaptor with 12 random nucleotides. TCRdb re-derived calls from the 5' RACE reads in MiXCR, one entry per CDR3 protein. The sample has roughly 500,000 distinct CDR3 sequences, 27% seen once. The receptor was derived from a woman between 65 and 79 years old in good health. The sequencing sample was made of blood. This rearrangement joins TRBV29-1 to TRBJ1-4; a weak D match, TRBD1 (6 bases). CDR3 coding DNA: TGCAGCGTGAGACAGGATAATGAAAAACTGTTTTTT. Amino acids: CSVRQDNEKLFF.